These T cell receptor beta chains were read from a single sample in a study of T cell repertoires in cytomegalovirus infection. These receptors' antigens are unknown. TCRdb re-analysed the reads in MiXCR, keeping a single row per CDR3 protein. The sample shows some 920,000 distinct CDR3 sequences, around 30% of them seen only once. The material sequenced was cultured CD8+ T cells from PBMCs, taken from culture after CMV antigen stimulation. The receptors shown here come from a human donor in good health (CMV status not recorded). Some clones in this sample may be carry-over from other donors' samples. Each CDR3 is given without its conserved first and last residue. Each record gives: clone size, V gene, CDR3 length, J gene, CDR3 protein. Rows may omit the clone size; those that give it use once, few, many or a size class.

clone size: -; V gene: TRBV24-1; CDR3 length: 11; J gene: TRBJ2-5; CDR3 protein: ATSQGFPETQY
clone size: once; V gene: TRBV9; CDR3 length: 12; J gene: TRBJ1-6; CDR3 protein: ASSGAGGNSPLH
clone size: -; V gene: TRBV2; CDR3 length: 14; J gene: TRBJ2-4; CDR3 protein: ASSEVPTSGGGIQY
clone size: once; V gene: TRBV5-4; CDR3 length: 13; J gene: TRBJ2-5; CDR3 protein: ASTGGATNKETQY
clone size: many; V gene: TRBV7-9; CDR3 length: 15; J gene: TRBJ2-5; CDR3 protein: ASSPRPSERSGETQY
clone size: few; V gene: TRBV7-9; CDR3 length: 13; J gene: TRBJ1-1; CDR3 protein: ASSLDRRVKTEAF
clone size: -; V gene: TRBV23-1; CDR3 length: 19; J gene: TRBJ1-5; CDR3 protein: ASSQLKCRTVLLDSNQPQH
clone size: -; V gene: TRBV9; CDR3 length: 13; J gene: TRBJ2-5; CDR3 protein: ASSGSGGLQETQY
clone size: -; V gene: TRBV7-9; CDR3 length: 12; J gene: TRBJ1-1; CDR3 protein: ASSFVAPNTEAF
clone size: -; V gene: TRBV7-3; CDR3 length: 15; J gene: TRBJ2-3; CDR3 protein: ASSLTVAGVNTDTQY
clone size: -; V gene: TRBV27; CDR3 length: 12; J gene: TRBJ1-1; CDR3 protein: ASSFYGGGPEAF
clone size: few; V gene: TRBV6-2/TRBV6-3; CDR3 length: 11; J gene: TRBJ2-3; CDR3 protein: ASRIRAADTQY
clone size: few; V gene: TRBV5-6; CDR3 length: 14; J gene: TRBJ2-3; CDR3 protein: ASSWGRDRGTDTQY
clone size: few; V gene: TRBV19; CDR3 length: 12; J gene: TRBJ1-1; CDR3 protein: ASSIQDSNTEAF
clone size: -; V gene: TRBV5-1; CDR3 length: 15; J gene: TRBJ1-1; CDR3 protein: ASSLGMADRLNTEAF
clone size: many; V gene: TRBV7-2; CDR3 length: 12; J gene: TRBJ2-7; CDR3 protein: ASSPGGAEYEQY
clone size: few; V gene: TRBV29-1; CDR3 length: 12; J gene: TRBJ2-1; CDR3 protein: SVEDSWGGRLWI
clone size: few; V gene: TRBV7-9; CDR3 length: 11; J gene: TRBJ2-7; CDR3 protein: ASSGQGAYEQY
clone size: many; V gene: TRBV2; CDR3 length: 13; J gene: TRBJ2-7; CDR3 protein: ASSEALRYSYEQY
clone size: -; V gene: TRBV2; CDR3 length: 15; J gene: TRBJ1-5; CDR3 protein: ASSESGPGFSNQPQH
clone size: -; V gene: TRBV5-6; CDR3 length: 15; J gene: TRBJ1-2; CDR3 protein: ASSSRDRGLTWEGYT
clone size: -; V gene: TRBV6-1; CDR3 length: 9; J gene: TRBJ1-2; CDR3 protein: ARKGGNGYT
clone size: -; V gene: TRBV6-1; CDR3 length: 12; J gene: TRBJ1-1; CDR3 protein: ASSSLGGASEAF
clone size: -; V gene: TRBV29-1; CDR3 length: 13; J gene: TRBJ2-7; CDR3 protein: SVTRTERGNYEQY
clone size: few; V gene: TRBV2; CDR3 length: 13; J gene: TRBJ1-6; CDR3 protein: ASSEVLSGNSPLH
clone size: many; V gene: TRBV7-8; CDR3 length: 12; J gene: TRBJ1-1; CDR3 protein: ASSSRQGFTEAF
clone size: -; V gene: TRBV20-1; CDR3 length: 10; J gene: TRBJ2-1; CDR3 protein: SALTGGNEQF
clone size: many; V gene: TRBV25-1; CDR3 length: 14; J gene: TRBJ2-2; CDR3 protein: ASSVTSGANTGELF
clone size: -; V gene: TRBV7-6; CDR3 length: 12; J gene: TRBJ1-2; CDR3 protein: ASSSLFGAYGYT
clone size: -; V gene: TRBV19; CDR3 length: 10; J gene: TRBJ2-1; CDR3 protein: ASRQGNYEQF
clone size: -; V gene: TRBV7-9; CDR3 length: 13; J gene: TRBJ1-2; CDR3 protein: ASSSPRRENYGYT
clone size: -; V gene: TRBV13; CDR3 length: 14; J gene: TRBJ1-1; CDR3 protein: ASSFTGVGMNTEAF
clone size: -; V gene: TRBV6-6; CDR3 length: 10; J gene: TRBJ2-7; CDR3 protein: ASSSYRAEQY
clone size: -; V gene: TRBV5-4; CDR3 length: 11; J gene: TRBJ1-1; CDR3 protein: ASSLVSRTEAF
clone size: many; V gene: TRBV5-1; CDR3 length: 14; J gene: TRBJ1-1; CDR3 protein: ASSLRAGGLNTEAF
clone size: many; V gene: TRBV11-2; CDR3 length: 16; J gene: TRBJ2-2; CDR3 protein: ASSPRLAGVRSTGELF
clone size: -; V gene: TRBV7-4; CDR3 length: 15; J gene: TRBJ2-1; CDR3 protein: ASSSPLSGGDFNERF
clone size: many; V gene: TRBV2; CDR3 length: 14; J gene: TRBJ1-4; CDR3 protein: ASREDRGFGNEKLF
clone size: -; V gene: TRBV6-2/TRBV6-3; CDR3 length: 12; J gene: TRBJ1-3; CDR3 protein: ASTFGQGPFTIY
clone size: -; V gene: TRBV27; CDR3 length: 14; J gene: TRBJ2-1; CDR3 protein: ASSFELVFRGGEQF
clone size: -; V gene: TRBV9; CDR3 length: 16; J gene: TRBJ1-1; CDR3 protein: VSTRDWGQDIFNTEAF
clone size: many; V gene: TRBV7-6; CDR3 length: 13; J gene: TRBJ2-5; CDR3 protein: ASSARTGSQETQY
clone size: few; V gene: TRBV7-9; CDR3 length: 13; J gene: TRBJ2-2; CDR3 protein: ASSPAQGGTGELF
clone size: few; V gene: TRBV27; CDR3 length: 13; J gene: TRBJ1-4; CDR3 protein: ASSPNLGVGEKLF